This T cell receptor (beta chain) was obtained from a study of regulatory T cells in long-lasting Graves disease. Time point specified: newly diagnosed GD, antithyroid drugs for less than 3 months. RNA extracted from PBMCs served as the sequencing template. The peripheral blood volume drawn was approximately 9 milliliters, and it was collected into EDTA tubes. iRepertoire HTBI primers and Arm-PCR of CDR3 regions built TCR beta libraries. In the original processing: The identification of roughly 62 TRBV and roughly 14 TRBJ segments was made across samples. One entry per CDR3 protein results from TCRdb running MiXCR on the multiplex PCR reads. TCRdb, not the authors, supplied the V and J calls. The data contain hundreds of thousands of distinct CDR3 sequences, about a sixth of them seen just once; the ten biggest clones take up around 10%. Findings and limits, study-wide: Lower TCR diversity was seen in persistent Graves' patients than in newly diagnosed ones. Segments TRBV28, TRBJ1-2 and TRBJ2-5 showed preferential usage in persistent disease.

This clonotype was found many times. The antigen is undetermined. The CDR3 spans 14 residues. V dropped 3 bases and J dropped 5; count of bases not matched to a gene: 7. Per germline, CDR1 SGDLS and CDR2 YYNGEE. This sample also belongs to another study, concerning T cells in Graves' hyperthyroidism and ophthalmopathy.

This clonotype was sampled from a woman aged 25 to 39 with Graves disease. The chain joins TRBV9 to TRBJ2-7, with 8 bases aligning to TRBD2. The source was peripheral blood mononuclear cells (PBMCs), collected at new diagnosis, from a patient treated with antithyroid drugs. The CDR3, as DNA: TGTGCCAGCAGCGAGGGAGCGGGAGTGCACGAGCAGTACTTC. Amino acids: CASSEGAGVHEQYF.